Listed below are T cell receptor beta chains from one sample, sequenced in a study of T-cell reconstitution after alpha-beta-depleted transplantation in children. MiXCR, run by TCRdb on the PCR reads, gives a single entry per CDR3 protein. This sample has 350,000 to 500,000 distinct CDR3 sequences; over 40% occur once, and the top ten carry roughly a quarter. The sequencing used PBMCs, collected before TCRalphabeta/CD19-depleted stem cell transplant. These TCRs come from a girl aged 2-15 years with aplastic anemia, due to receive a stem cell transplant. CDR3s include the opening cysteine and the closing phenylalanine or tryptophan. The D gene is left open where the match is weak. Where a row states a size, it is once, few, many or the class of an expanded clone; other rows omit it.

cdr3_aa cdr3_nt j_call clone_size d_call cdr3_length v_call
CATSSERVEQFF TGTGCCACCAGCAGTGAACGAGTTGAGCAGTTCTTC TRBJ2-1 few . 12 TRBV15
CSASLSGNEQFF TGCAGTGCTAGTCTCTCGGGGAATGAGCAGTTCTTC TRBJ2-1 many . 12 TRBV20-1
CASSLGTGHQPQHF TGTGCCAGCAGCTTAGGGACAGGGCATCAGCCCCAGCATTTT TRBJ1-5 many TRBD1 14 TRBV7-9
CSARGPSNEQFF TGCAGTGCTAGAGGGCCCTCCAATGAGCAGTTCTTC TRBJ2-1 few . 12 TRBV20-1
CASSQMGVGGARNEQFF TGCGCCAGCAGCCAAATGGGGGTGGGGGGGGCGCGGAATGAGCAGTTCTTC TRBJ2-1 . . 17 TRBV4-1
CASSQVKGANTEAFF TGCGCCAGCAGCCAAGTCAAGGGGGCGAACACTGAAGCTTTCTTT TRBJ1-1 . TRBD1 15 TRBV4-1
CASRRELQETQYF TGTGCCAGCAGAAGGGAACTCCAAGAGACCCAGTACTTC TRBJ2-5 . . 13 TRBV7-9
CASSEASRSEQFF TGCGCCAGCAGTGAAGCTAGCCGAAGTGAGCAGTTCTTC TRBJ2-1 . . 13 TRBV10-2
CASSKDRDGTDTQYF TGCGCCAGCAGCAAGGACAGGGACGGCACAGATACGCAGTATTTT TRBJ2-3 few TRBD1 15 TRBV5-1
CASSLGGTGNYGYTF TGTGCCAGCAGTTTAGGGGGGACAGGGAACTATGGCTACACCTTC TRBJ1-2 many TRBD1 15 TRBV7-9
CASSTTADYEQYF TGTGCCAGCAGCACCACAGCGGACTACGAGCAGTACTTC TRBJ2-7 many . 13 TRBV7-2
CASSSGLGDNEQFF TGTGCCAGCAGCTCGGGACTAGGGGACAATGAGCAGTTCTTC TRBJ2-1 . TRBD2 14 TRBV7-9
CASSRMGSSGANVLTF TGTGCCAGCAGCCGCATGGGTAGCTCTGGGGCCAACGTCCTGACTTTC TRBJ2-6 many . 16 TRBV3-1
CSAQWAGGYQETQYF TGCAGTGCCCAATGGGCGGGAGGGTACCAAGAGACCCAGTACTTC TRBJ2-5 few TRBD2 15 TRBV20-1
CASSLSIAAEAFF TGCGCCAGCAGCTTGAGCATTGCGGCTGAAGCTTTCTTT TRBJ1-1 few . 13 TRBV5-1
CASSSPQGKTQYF TGTGCCAGCAGTTCCCCCCAGGGGAAGACCCAGTACTTC TRBJ2-5 . . 13 TRBV27
CASSEAPGRSNTGELFF TGTGCCAGCAGTGAGGCCCCGGGACGGTCGAACACCGGGGAGCTGTTTTTT TRBJ2-2 . . 17 TRBV6-1
CASSANYRGPDKNIQYF TGCGCCAGCAGCGCAAATTACAGGGGGCCGGACAAAAACATTCAGTACTTC TRBJ2-4 . TRBD1 17 TRBV5-1
CSARGSGRYHTGELFF TGCAGTGCTAGAGGTAGCGGGAGATATCACACCGGGGAGCTGTTTTTT TRBJ2-2 many TRBD2 16 TRBV20-1
CASSYPGLAGTYEQYF TGTGCCAGCAGTTACCCCGGACTAGCGGGAACCTACGAGCAGTACTTC TRBJ2-7 . TRBD2 16 TRBV6-2/TRBV6-3
CATSRDYGAGGYTF TGTGCCACCAGCAGAGATTACGGGGCCGGAGGCTACACCTTC TRBJ1-2 . . 14 TRBV15
CASSPGGGGLAQETQYF TGTGCCAGCAGCCCCGGAGGCGGCGGTTTGGCCCAAGAGACCCAGTACTTC TRBJ2-5 few . 17 TRBV9
CSARSSGNTIYF TGCAGTGCTCGTTCCTCGGGAAACACCATATATTTT TRBJ1-3 . . 12 TRBV20-1
CASSPLAEVHEQYF TGTGCCAGCAGCCCCCTAGCGGAGGTCCACGAGCAGTACTTC TRBJ2-7 . TRBD2 14 TRBV3-1